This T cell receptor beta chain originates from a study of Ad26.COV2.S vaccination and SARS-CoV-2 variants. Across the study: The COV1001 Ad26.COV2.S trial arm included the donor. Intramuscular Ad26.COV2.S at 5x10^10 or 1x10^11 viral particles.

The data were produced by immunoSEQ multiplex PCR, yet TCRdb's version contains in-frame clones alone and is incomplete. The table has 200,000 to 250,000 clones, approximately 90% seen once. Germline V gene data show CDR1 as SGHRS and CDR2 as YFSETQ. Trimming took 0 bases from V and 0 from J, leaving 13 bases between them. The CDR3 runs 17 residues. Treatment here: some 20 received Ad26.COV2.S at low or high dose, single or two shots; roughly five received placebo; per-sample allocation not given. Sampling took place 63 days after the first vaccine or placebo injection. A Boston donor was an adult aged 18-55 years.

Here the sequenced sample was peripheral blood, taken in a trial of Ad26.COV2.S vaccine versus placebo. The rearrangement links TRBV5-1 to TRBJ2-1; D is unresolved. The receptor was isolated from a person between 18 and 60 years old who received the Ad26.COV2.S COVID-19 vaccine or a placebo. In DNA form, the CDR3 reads TGCGCCAGCAGCTTGGGGGCCTCAGGTAGCTCCTACAATGAGCAGTTCTTC. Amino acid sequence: CASSLGASGSSYNEQFF.